Listed here are 20 T cell receptor beta chains from one sample, sequenced in a study of molecular identifiers for immune sequencing clone quantification. TCRdb re-called the PCR reads with MiXCR, one entry per CDR3 protein. The data show approximately 670,000 distinct CDR3 sequences, just under 20% seen once. Material for sequencing was naive CD8+ T cells from blood, with Jurkat cell RNA spiked in. This sample's subset: FACS-sorted CD8+CD4-CCR7+CD45RA+ naive T cells. The receptor source for this set is a human donor in good health. Some libraries in this study had Jurkat cell RNA spiked in.

This clonotype appeared many times. The chain links TRBV9 to TRBJ1-6; D ambiguous. The CDR3 contains 16 residues. Germline V gives CDR1 SGDLS, CDR2 YYNGEE. Trimming left V 3 bases short and J 0 bases short, with 10 bases between. The CDR3 reads CASSAGGSSYNSPLHF. The CDR3 coding sequence is TGTGCCAGCAGCGCCGGTGGGAGCTCCTATAATTCACCCCTCCACTTT.

The chain joins TRBV4-3 to TRBJ2-1; 7 nucleotides match TRBD1. V was clipped by 1 base and J by 6 bases; unmatched bases: 6. Germline V gene sequence: CDR1 LGHNA, CDR2 YSLEER. There are 15 residues in the CDR3. CDR3 sequence: CASSQGTGLSNEQFF. CDR3 coding DNA: TGCGCCAGCAGCCAAGGGACAGGCCTAAGCAATGAGCAGTTCTTC.

The table lists this clonotype with a few counts. V usage is TRBV6-5 and J usage is TRBJ1-2, with TRBD1 as a possible D gene (5 bases). The CDR3 length is 12 residues. V was pared by 0 bases and J by 12 bases, with 11 bases between. The germline V gene encodes CDR1 MNHEY and CDR2 SVGAGI. This chain's CDR3 is CASSYSPGQNTF. The DNA for the CDR3 is TGTGCCAGCAGTTACTCCCCAGGGCAGAACACCTTC.

In its sample, this clonotype was seen many times. The V and J genes are TRBV7-9 and TRBJ1-1, with D unresolved. The CDR3 length is 9 residues. The germline V gene encodes CDR1 SEHNR and CDR2 FQNEAQ (reference sequence). The V end was cut by 11 bases, the J end by 6 bases, with 7 bases between. Here the CDR3 reads CAPEPEAFF. CDR3 in DNA: TGTGCCCCTGAGCCTGAAGCTTTCTTT.

This clonotype came up many times. J is TRBJ2-5 and V is TRBV9; 8 bases are shared with TRBD1. Unmatched junction bases numbered 15, after V lost 4 bases and J lost 7 bases. Germline assignment: CDR1 SGDLS and CDR2 YYNGEE. There are 16 residues in the CDR3. The CDR3 is CASSPWTGSGGVTQYF. The CDR3 DNA follows: TGTGCCAGCAGCCCCTGGACAGGGTCAGGAGGAGTGACCCAGTACTTC. Based on the CDR3 plus reference TRBV9 and TRBJ2-5, the full variable domain is DSGVTQTPKHLITATGQRVTLRCSPRSGDLSVYWYQQSLDQGLQFLIQYYNGEERAKGNILERFSAQQFPDLHSELNLSSLELGDSALYFCASSPWTGSGGVTQYFGPGTRLLVL.

Details on this clonotype: This may be a read error: a much more frequent sequence differs by one nucleotide. V gene TRBV11-2 combines with J gene TRBJ1-1; D possibly corresponds to TRBD1 (5 bases). This CDR3 is built from 14 residues. CDR1 SGHAT and CDR2 FQNNGV come from the germline V gene. The CDR3 reads CASSGGSTATEALF. CDR3 coding DNA: TGTGCCAGCAGCGGAGGGTCGACAGCAACTGAAGCTCTCTTT.

This clonotype was observed a few times. V and J are TRBV12-3 or TRBV12-4 and TRBJ2-1, with 8 bases matching TRBD1. J gave up 3 bases and V 3 bases, and 4 bases lay outside the gene matches. This CDR3 has 15 amino acids. DNA of the CDR3: TGTGCCAGCAGTTTCGGACAGGGTTTCTACAATGAGCAGTTCTTC. Translating it yields CASSFGQGFYNEQFF.

The chain carries TRBV11-2 and TRBJ2-7, with D maybe TRBD2 (6 bases). V was trimmed by 5 bases and J by 6 bases, leaving 20 bases between them. CDR1 and CDR2 from the germline V gene are SGHAT and FQNNGV. This CDR3 contains 15 residues. The CDR3, as DNA: TGTGCCAGCAGCCCAACCCCGGGAGCCCGGGGCGAGCAGTACTTC. This codes for CASSPTPGARGEQYF.

As concerns this clonotype: A much larger clone sits a single nucleotide away, making a read error possible. The chain is built from TRBV12-3 or TRBV12-4 and TRBJ2-3, with D tentatively TRBD1 (5 bases). The CDR3 spans 15 residues. Here the CDR3 DNA reads TGTGCCAGCAGTTTAGAGGAAATTTCGACAGATACGCGGTATTTT. As protein: CASSLEEISTDTRYF.

Points on this clonotype: The missing conserved phenylalanine or tryptophan at the end of this CDR3 makes a read error likely. The chain recombines TRBV29-1 with TRBJ2-3; 7 nucleotides line up with TRBD2. Germline CDR1 SQVTM, CDR2 ANQGSEA. This CDR3 is built from 11 residues. CDR3 protein: CSHGGADTQYS. The CDR3 DNA follows: TGCAGTCATGGGGGGGCAGATACGCAGTATTCT.

Concerning this clonotype: Given a much more abundant clone one base away, this may be a read error. This sequence joins TRBV5-1 and TRBJ1-5; D remains ambiguous. Germline V gene data show CDR1 as SGHRS and CDR2 as YFSETQ. This CDR3 comprises 15 residues. CDR3 sequence reads: CASSLDGDSKQPQHF. DNA for the CDR3: TGCGCCAGCAGCTTGGACGGAGATAGCAAACAGCCCCAGCATTTT.

Details on this clonotype: One end of the junction varies from germline; a read error may be responsible. This chain connects TRBV6-2 or TRBV6-3 to TRBJ2-3, with 8 bases matching TRBD2. This CDR3 contains 17 residues. Germline V gene lookup returns CDR1 MNHEY and CDR2 SVGEGT. In DNA form, the CDR3 reads TGTGCCAGCAGTTACTTTATTCCGGGACTAGGAGGAGATGCGCAGTATTTT. This gives the protein CASSYFIPGLGGDAQYF.

This chain connects TRBV20-1 to TRBJ2-7; 14 bases align to TRBD2. The germline V gene has CDR1 DFQATT and CDR2 SNEGSKA (reference sequence). The V gene end was trimmed by 3 bases and the J gene end by 4 bases; junction bases not matched to a gene: 11. The CDR3 is 17 residues long. The CDR3 bases are TGCAGTGCTAGTACCCCCGGGACTAGCGGGAGTGTTTACGAGCAGTACTTC. Its protein product is CSASTPGTSGSVYEQYF.

This clonotype has a count of ten or more. V usage is TRBV6-6 and J usage is TRBJ2-7; the D is unclear. CDR1 and CDR2 (germline): MNHNY, SVGAGI (reference sequence). Between the trimmed V and J ends, which lost 2 bases and 3 bases, there was a span of 14 bases. The CDR3 is 15 amino acids. The CDR3 region is CASSYRSLAIYEQYF. The CDR3 nucleotides read TGTGCCAGCAGTTACCGCTCCCTGGCAATCTACGAGCAGTACTTC.

The chain couples TRBV7-9 to TRBJ1-2, with 7 bases that match TRBD1. This CDR3 comprises 16 residues. The germline gives CDR1 SEHNR, CDR2 FQNEAQ (reference sequence). V lost 8 bases to trimming and J lost 2 bases; unmatched junction nucleotides: 14. The CDR3 nucleotides read TGTGCCAGCGGTCCAAATCCGGGACAGCTCAACTATGGCTACACCTTC. Residues: CASGPNPGQLNYGYTF. The full variable domain, rest sourced from reference TRBV7-9 and TRBJ1-2, is DTGVSQNPRHKITKRGQNVTFRCDPISEHNRLYWYRQTLGQGPEFLTYFQNEAQLEKSRLLSDRFSAERPKGSFSTLEIQRTEQGDSAMYLCASGPNPGQLNYGYTFGSGTRLTVV.

The table lists this clonotype with many counts. V gene TRBV7-6 combines with J gene TRBJ2-3; possible D gene TRBD2, 5 bases. V dropped 2 bases and J dropped 2 bases, with 14 bases sitting between them. The CDR3 length is 16 residues. From germline, CDR1 is SGHVS and CDR2 FNYEAQ. The CDR3 DNA sequence: TGTGCCAGCAGCTTAACGGGGATACCAAACACAGATACGCAGTATTTT. Its protein is CASSLTGIPNTDTQYF.

The chain joins TRBV7-9 to TRBJ2-5, with 8 bases fitting TRBD1. From germline, CDR1 is SEHNR and CDR2 FQNEAQ (reference sequence). The CDR3 runs 18 residues. The junction had 13 bases not matched to a gene; V was cut back by 4 bases and J by 0 bases. The DNA of the CDR3 is TGTGCCAGCAGCTCCCTGGGAGGACAGGGCTCGTACCAAGAGACCCAGTACTTC. The encoded protein is CASSSLGGQGSYQETQYF.

This clonotype appeared many times. The rearrangement joins TRBV5-1 to TRBJ2-4; 8 bases are shared with TRBD1. V lost 4 bases and J lost 15; bases outside the gene matches: 6. Per germline, CDR1 SGHRS and CDR2 YFSETQ. The CDR3 totals 11 residues. CDR3 residues: CASSPVTGVYF. CDR3 sequence (DNA): TGCGCCAGCAGCCCAGTGACAGGGGTGTACTTC. Complete variable domain (other parts from reference TRBV5-1 and TRBJ2-4): KAGVTQTPRYLIKTRGQQVTLSCSPISGHRSVSWYQQTPGQGLQFLFEYFSETQRNKGNFPGRFSGRQFSNSRSEMNVSTLELGDSALYLCASSPVTGVYFGAGTRLSVL.

With respect to this clonotype: This may be a read error: a much more frequent sequence differs by one nucleotide. V gene TRBV20-1 combines with J gene TRBJ2-1, with D unclear. CDR3 length: 11 amino acids. The germline gives CDR1 DFQATT, CDR2 SNEGSKA (reference sequence). The CDR3 loop reads CSARLVAEQLF. The CDR3 nucleotides are TGCAGTGCTAGACTAGTAGCTGAGCAGCTCTTC.

V is TRBV9 and J is TRBJ2-1; D gene unclear. The germline V gene has CDR1 SGDLS and CDR2 YYNGEE. Trimming shortened V by 0 bases and J by 7 bases, and 5 bases separated the two germline ends. This CDR3 comprises 12 residues. CDR3 nucleotide sequence: TGTGCCAGCAGCGTAGTATGGAATGAGCAGTTCTTC. Residues: CASSVVWNEQFF.